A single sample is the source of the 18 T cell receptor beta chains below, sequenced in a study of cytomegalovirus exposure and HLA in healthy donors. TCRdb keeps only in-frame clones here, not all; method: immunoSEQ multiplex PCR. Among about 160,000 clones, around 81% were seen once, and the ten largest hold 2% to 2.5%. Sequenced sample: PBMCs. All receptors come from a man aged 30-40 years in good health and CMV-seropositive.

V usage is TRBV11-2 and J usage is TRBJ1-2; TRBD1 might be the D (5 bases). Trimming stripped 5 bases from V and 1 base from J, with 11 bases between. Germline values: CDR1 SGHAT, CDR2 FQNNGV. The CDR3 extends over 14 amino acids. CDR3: CASSLSGVNYGYTF. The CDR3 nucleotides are TGTGCCAGCAGCCTCTCGGGGGTTAACTATGGCTACACCTTC.

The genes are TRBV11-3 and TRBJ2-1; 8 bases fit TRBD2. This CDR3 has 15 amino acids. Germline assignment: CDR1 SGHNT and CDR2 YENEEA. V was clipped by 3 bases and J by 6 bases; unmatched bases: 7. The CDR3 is CASSFSGGLFNEQFF. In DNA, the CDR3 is TGTGCCAGCAGCTTCAGCGGGGGTCTCTTCAATGAGCAGTTCTTC. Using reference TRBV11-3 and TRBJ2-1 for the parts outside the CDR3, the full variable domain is EAGVVQSPRYKIIEKKQPVAFWCNPISGHNTLYWYLQNLGQGPELLIRYENEEAVDDSQLPKDRFSAERLKGVDSTLKIQPAELGDSAVYLCASSFSGGLFNEQFFGPGTRLTVL.

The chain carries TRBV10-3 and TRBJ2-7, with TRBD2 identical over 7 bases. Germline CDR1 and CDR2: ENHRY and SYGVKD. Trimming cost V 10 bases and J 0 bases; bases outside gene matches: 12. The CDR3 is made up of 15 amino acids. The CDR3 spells CATDDGPGGSYEQYF. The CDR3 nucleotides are TGTGCCACCGACGACGGGCCGGGGGGCTCCTACGAGCAGTACTTC.

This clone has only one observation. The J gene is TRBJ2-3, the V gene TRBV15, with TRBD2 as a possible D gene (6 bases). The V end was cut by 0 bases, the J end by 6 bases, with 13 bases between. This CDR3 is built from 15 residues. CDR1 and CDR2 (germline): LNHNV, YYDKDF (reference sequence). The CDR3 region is CATSRDRGVGDTQYF. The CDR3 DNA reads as TGTGCCACCAGCAGAGATCGCGGGGTTGGGGATACGCAGTATTTT.

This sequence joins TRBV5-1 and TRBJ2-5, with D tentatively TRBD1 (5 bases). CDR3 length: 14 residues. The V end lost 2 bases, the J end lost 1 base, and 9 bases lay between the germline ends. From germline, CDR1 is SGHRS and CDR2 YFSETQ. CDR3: CASSFIQAQETQYF. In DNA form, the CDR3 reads TGCGCCAGCAGCTTTATACAGGCCCAAGAGACCCAGTACTTC.

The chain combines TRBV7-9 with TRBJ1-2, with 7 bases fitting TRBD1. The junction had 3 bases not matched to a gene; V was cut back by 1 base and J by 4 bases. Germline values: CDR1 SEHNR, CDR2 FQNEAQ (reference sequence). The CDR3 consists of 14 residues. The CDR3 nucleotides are TGTGCCAGCAGCTTAGACGCAGGGGGCTATGGCTACACCTTC. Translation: CASSLDAGGYGYTF.

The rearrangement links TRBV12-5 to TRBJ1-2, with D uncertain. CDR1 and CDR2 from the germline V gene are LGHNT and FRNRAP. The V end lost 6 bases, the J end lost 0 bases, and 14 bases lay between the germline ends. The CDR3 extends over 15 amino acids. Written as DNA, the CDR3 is TGTGCTAGTGGCTACGGAGATCTAGCTAACTATGGCTACACCTTC. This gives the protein CASGYGDLANYGYTF.

The CDR3 protein is CASSLGRGGSTDTQYF. The DNA for the CDR3 is TGTGCCAGCAGCTTAGGAAGGGGGGGTAGCACAGATACGCAGTATTTT. This chain links TRBV11-1 with TRBJ2-3; D might be TRBD2 (7 bases). This CDR3 has 16 residues. CDR1 and CDR2 (germline): SGHAT, FQDESV (reference sequence). V gave up 1 base and J gave up 0 bases, with 11 bases separating them.

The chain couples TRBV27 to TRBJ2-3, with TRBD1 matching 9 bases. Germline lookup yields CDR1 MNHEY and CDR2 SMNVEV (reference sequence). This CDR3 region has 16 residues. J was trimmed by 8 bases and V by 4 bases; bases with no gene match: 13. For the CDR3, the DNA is TGTGCCAGCAGTTCCTCCTTGACAGGGGGATCGGGTACGCAGTATTTT. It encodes CASSSSLTGGSGTQYF.

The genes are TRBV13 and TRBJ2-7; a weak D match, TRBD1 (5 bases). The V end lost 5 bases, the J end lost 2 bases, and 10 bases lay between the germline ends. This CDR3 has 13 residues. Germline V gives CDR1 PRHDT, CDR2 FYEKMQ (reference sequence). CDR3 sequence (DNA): TGTGCCAGCAGCCCCGACAGAGCCTACGAGCAGTACTTC. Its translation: CASSPDRAYEQYF.

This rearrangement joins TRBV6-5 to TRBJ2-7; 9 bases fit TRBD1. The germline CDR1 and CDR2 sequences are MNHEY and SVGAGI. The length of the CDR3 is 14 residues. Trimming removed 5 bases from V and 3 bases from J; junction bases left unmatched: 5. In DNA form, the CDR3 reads TGTGCCAGCAGTCCTGGACAGGGGTTCTACGAGCAGTACTTC. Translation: CASSPGQGFYEQYF.

CDR3 in amino acids: CAWSQLAPGWEQYF. As DNA, the CDR3 is TGTGCCTGGAGTCAACTAGCCCCGGGTTGGGAGCAGTACTTC. This chain links TRBV30 with TRBJ2-7; D may be TRBD2 (6 bases). This CDR3 comprises 14 residues. Germline CDR1 GTSNPN, CDR2 SVGIG (reference sequence). The V end was cut by 2 bases, the J end by 7 bases, with 18 bases between.

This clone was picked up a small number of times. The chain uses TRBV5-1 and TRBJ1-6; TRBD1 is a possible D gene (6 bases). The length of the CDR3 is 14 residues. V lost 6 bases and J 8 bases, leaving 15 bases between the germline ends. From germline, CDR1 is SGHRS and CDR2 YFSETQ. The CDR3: CASMAGQSDSPLHF. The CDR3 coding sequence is TGCGCCAGCATGGCCGGACAGAGCGATTCACCCCTCCACTTT.

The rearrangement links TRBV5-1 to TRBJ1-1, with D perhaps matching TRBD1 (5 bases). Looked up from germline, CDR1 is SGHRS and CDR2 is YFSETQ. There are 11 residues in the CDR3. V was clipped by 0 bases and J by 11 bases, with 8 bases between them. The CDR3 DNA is TGCGCCAGCAGCTTGGGGGGGGACGCTTTCTTT. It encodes CASSLGGDAFF.

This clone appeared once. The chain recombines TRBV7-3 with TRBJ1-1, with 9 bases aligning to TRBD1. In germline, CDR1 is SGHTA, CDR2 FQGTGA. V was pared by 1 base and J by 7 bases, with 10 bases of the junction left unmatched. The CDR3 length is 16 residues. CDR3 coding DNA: TGTGCCAGCAGCTTAAATGGACAGGGGTCCGGGGGTGAAGCTTTCTTT. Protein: CASSLNGQGSGGEAFF.

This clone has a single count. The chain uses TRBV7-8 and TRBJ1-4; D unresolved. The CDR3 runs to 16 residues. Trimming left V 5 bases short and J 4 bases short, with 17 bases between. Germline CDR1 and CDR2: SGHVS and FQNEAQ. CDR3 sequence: CASSRTAAQNNEKLFF. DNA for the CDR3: TGTGCCAGCAGCCGAACAGCGGCACAGAATAATGAAAAACTGTTTTTT.

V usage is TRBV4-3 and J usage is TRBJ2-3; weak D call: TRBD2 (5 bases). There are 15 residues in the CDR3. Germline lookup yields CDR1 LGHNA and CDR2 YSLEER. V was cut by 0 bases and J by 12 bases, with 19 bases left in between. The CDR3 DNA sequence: TGCGCCAGCAGCCAAGAGGCGGGCCGCGCGGGTGTCCAGTATTTT. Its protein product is CASSQEAGRAGVQYF.

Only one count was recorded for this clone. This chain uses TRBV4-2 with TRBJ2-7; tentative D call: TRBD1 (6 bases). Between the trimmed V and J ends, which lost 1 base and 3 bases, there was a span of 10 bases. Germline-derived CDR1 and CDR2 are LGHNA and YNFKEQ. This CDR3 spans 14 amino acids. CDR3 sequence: CASSQGGQGYEQYF. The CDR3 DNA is TGTGCCAGCAGCCAAGGGGGGCAGGGCTACGAGCAGTACTTC.